This TCR beta chain is from a study of shared clonotypes between healthy human individuals. CDR1 is SGHKS and CDR2 is YYEKEE in the germline V gene (reference sequence). The CDR3 length is 13 residues. Between the trimmed V and J ends, which lost 2 bases and 5 bases, there was a span of 8 bases. Sorted-subset replicate PCR reactions were performed with around 200 ng DNA, corresponding to tens of thousands of T cell genomes. Sequenced by immunoSEQ multiplex PCR; TCRdb stores in-frame clones only, minus some. The table lists roughly 1.4 million clones, approximately 98.5% of them singletons. Sequencing was done on a sample of naive CD4+ T cells sorted from blood. Subset given: CD45RA+ positively selected. The V and J genes are TRBV5-5 and TRBJ2-1; D is perhaps TRBD2 (5 bases). The sequence derives from a man aged 25-40 years in good health. The CDR3 protein is CASSFEGHNEQFF. The CDR3, as DNA: TGTGCCAGCAGCTTTGAGGGTCACAATGAGCAGTTCTTC.